These 8 T cell receptor beta chains were sequenced from one sample in a study of shared clonotypes between healthy human individuals. Data came from immunoSEQ multiplex PCR; TCRdb stores just in-frame clones and leaves some out. The top ten clones hold 1.5% to 2% of a sample with about 660,000 clones, approximately 79% of them seen once. The sequenced material came from memory CD4+ T cells sorted from blood. Subset specified: CD45RA-negative fraction. All receptors derive from a woman in her 30s in good health.

CDR3 nucleotides: TGTGCCAGCAGTGATGGTCAGGGGGCTGGTCAGCCCCAGCATTTT. Protein product: CASSDGQGAGQPQHF. J is TRBJ1-5 and V is TRBV6-1; 8 positions agree with TRBD1. Germline V gene data show CDR1 as MNHNS and CDR2 as SASEGT. Unmatched junction bases numbered 7, after V lost 3 bases and J lost 6 bases. The CDR3 loop spans 15 amino acids.

This clone has a handful of counts. The CDR3 nucleotides are TGTGCCAGCTCACCGACTCTAGCCGGAGGAACCACAGATACGCAGTATTTT. Protein: CASSPTLAGGTTDTQYF. The chain links TRBV18 to TRBJ2-3; the D gene is possibly TRBD2 (5 bases). Germline V gives CDR1 KGHSH, CDR2 LQKENI. V lost 3 bases and J 2 bases, leaving 18 bases between the germline ends. The CDR3 is 17 amino acids.

The chain links TRBV29-1 to TRBJ2-7; 14 bases line up with TRBD2. This CDR3 is 16 amino acids long. CDR1 is SQVTM, CDR2 ANQGSEA, per germline. V dropped 7 bases and J dropped 9; count of bases not matched to a gene: 17. CDR3 DNA sequence: TGCAGCGCGGGGGGAAGCCGTGGGACTAGCGGGAGAGGGCAGTACTTC. Translated, it gives CSAGGSRGTSGRGQYF.

J is TRBJ2-5 and V is TRBV11-1; 12 bases line up with TRBD2. The CDR3 has 16 amino acids. J gave up 1 base and V 5 bases, and 5 bases lay outside the gene matches. Germline lookup yields CDR1 SGHAT and CDR2 FQDESV (reference sequence). For the CDR3, the DNA is TGTGCCAGCAGCGTGGGACTAGCGGGTTCCCAAGAGACCCAGTACTTC. Residues: CASSVGLAGSQETQYF.

V and J are TRBV10-3 and TRBJ2-1, with D maybe TRBD2 (5 bases). Germline V gene data show CDR1 as ENHRY and CDR2 as SYGVKD. V lost 2 bases to trimming and J lost 8 bases, with 19 bases between them. This CDR3 contains 16 residues. CDR3 sequence reads: CAISEPLRGIGDEQFF. CDR3 nucleotide sequence: TGTGCCATCAGTGAGCCCCTTCGCGGAATCGGGGATGAGCAGTTCTTC.

Of note for this clone: Other nucleotide sequences from this sample produce the same CDR3. This CDR3 is CASSLAANTEAFF. CDR3 DNA sequence: TGTGCCAGCAGCTTAGCCGCAAACACTGAAGCTTTCTTT. The rearrangement links TRBV7-9 to TRBJ1-1, with D hard to call. With 0 bases removed from V and 2 bases from J, the gap between germline ends came to 4 bases. The germline gives CDR1 SEHNR, CDR2 FQNEAQ (reference sequence). This CDR3 contains 13 residues.

The chain joins TRBV25-1 to TRBJ2-7, with 10 positions matching TRBD1. Germline V gives CDR1 MGHDK, CDR2 SYGVNS. This CDR3 region has 13 residues. Trimming at V came to 10 bases and at J to 1 base, leaving 4 bases not matched to a gene. The CDR3 DNA is TGTGCCACAACGGGACAGGGGTCCTACGAGCAGTACTTC. Translating it yields CATTGQGSYEQYF.

This clone was picked up one time. J is TRBJ1-4 and V is TRBV6-1; 8 nucleotides agree with TRBD1. V lost 4 bases, J lost 4 bases, and 8 bases stayed unmatched. CDR1 and CDR2 from the germline V gene are MNHNS and SASEGT. The CDR3 length is 16 residues. In nucleotides, the CDR3 is TGTGCCAGCAGTGGGGGGACAGGAAACCGTAATGAAAAACTGTTTTTT. Protein: CASSGGTGNRNEKLFF.